This is a list of T cell receptor beta chains from one sample in a study of early T cells in non-severe SARS-CoV-2 infection. TCRdb called the 5' RACE reads again in MiXCR, with one record for every CDR3 protein. The sample holds more than 85,000 distinct CDR3 sequences; approximately 12% are singletons and the top ten take approximately 4%. This material consisted of whole blood, taken at baseline. The receptors originated from an adult who was a healthcare worker with PCR-confirmed SARS-CoV-2 infection or an uninfected control (not recorded which). Each CDR3 is given with its conserved first and last residue. D genes are given only for firm matches. Clone sizes are given selectively: once, few, many, or a class where the clone is expanded.

d_gene,abundance,v_gene,j_gene,CDR3aa,CDR3nt
.,many,TRBV7-9,TRBJ2-3,CASSFLSTDTQYF,TGTGCCAGCAGCTTCCTTAGCACAGATACGCAGTATTTT
.,few,TRBV5-1,TRBJ1-4,CASSPGGTTNEKLFF,TGCGCCAGCAGCCCGGGGGGCACAACTAATGAAAAACTGTTTTTT
TRBD1,.,TRBV6-6,TRBJ2-4,CASSYRGLAKNIQYF,TGTGCCAGCTCATACAGGGGCCTAGCCAAAAACATTCAGTACTTC
.,few,TRBV19,TRBJ2-5,CASSHSGGETQYF,TGTGCCAGTAGCCACTCCGGCGGGGAGACCCAGTACTTC
TRBD1,.,TRBV13,TRBJ1-1,CASSSGQAWRTEAFF,TGTGCCAGCAGCTCAGGACAGGCCTGGCGGACTGAAGCTTTCTTT
TRBD2,.,TRBV29-1,TRBJ2-1,CSGRTSGESPYNEQFF,TGCAGCGGCCGGACTAGCGGGGAAAGCCCCTACAATGAGCAGTTCTTC
.,many,TRBV6-1,TRBJ2-1,CASSAFYNEQFF,TGTGCCAGCAGTGCATTCTACAATGAGCAGTTCTTC
.,many,TRBV5-1,TRBJ1-6,CASSKQETNSPLHF,TGCGCCAGCAGCAAACAGGAGACTAATTCACCCCTCCACTTT
.,.,TRBV7-3,TRBJ2-7,CASSLNPWGEQYF,TGTGCCAGCAGCCTAAATCCCTGGGGGGAGCAGTACTTC
.,many,TRBV21-1,TRBJ1-2,CASSSIQGTDGYTF,TGTGCCAGCAGCTCTATACAGGGGACGGACGGCTACACCTTC
TRBD1,few,TRBV20-1,TRBJ1-1,CSAARGRTEAFF,TGCAGTGCGGCCAGGGGGCGAACTGAAGCTTTCTTT